The rows below give T cell receptor beta chains drawn from one sample of a study of blood T cell repertoires in COVID-19. Sequencing was performed with immunoSEQ multiplex PCR; in TCRdb, only in-frame clones are kept and a portion is missing. The sample shows about 120,000 clones, roughly 89% of them seen only once. The specimen sequenced was peripheral blood. The receptor source for this set is a woman between 50 and 59 years old with acute or convalescent COVID-19. CDR3s include the opening cysteine and the closing phenylalanine or tryptophan. A D gene is named only where the DNA matches it firmly. Size values are once, few and many counts, or a class for expanded clones, and some rows have none.

j_gene	v_gene	d_gene	abundance	CDR3nt	CDR3aa
TRBJ1-6	TRBV13	NA	NA	TGTGCCAGCAGCTTAGGCCGCGGGAGGAATTCACCCCTCCACTTT	CASSLGRGRNSPLHF
TRBJ2-3	TRBV29-1	NA	NA	TGCAGCGTTGAGCCCTCCCTCGTTGGTCGGGTTCCAGATACGCAGTATTTT	CSVEPSLVGRVPDTQYF
TRBJ2-2	TRBV11-2	NA	NA	TGTGCCAGCAGCTTATCCCTAGCGAACACCGGGGAGCTGTTTTTT	CASSLSLANTGELFF
TRBJ2-1	TRBV11-2	TRBD2	NA	TGTGCCAGCAGCTCCGCCACTAGCGGGGGTAGCAATGAGCAGTTCTTC	CASSSATSGGSNEQFF
TRBJ1-2	TRBV18	NA	NA	TGTGCCAGCTCACCAAGAGAGGACAGCACCTATGGCTACACCTTC	CASSPREDSTYGYTF
TRBJ2-2	TRBV7-9	NA	NA	TGTGCCAGCAGCCATCTGCTCAGGCCGAACACCGGGGAGCTGTTTTTT	CASSHLLRPNTGELFF
TRBJ2-7	TRBV10-3	NA	few	TGTGCCATCAGTGAGACTCACTCCTACGAGCAGTACTTC	CAISETHSYEQYF
TRBJ1-1	TRBV10-3	NA	NA	TGTGCCATCAGTGAGGGACAGAAGAACACTGAAGCTTTCTTT	CAISEGQKNTEAFF
TRBJ2-7	TRBV5-1	TRBD2	NA	TGCGCCAGCAGCCCGGGACTAGCGTCCTTTAGCTCCTACGAGCAGTACTTC	CASSPGLASFSSYEQYF
TRBJ1-3	TRBV29-1	NA	NA	TGCAGCGTTGACCAGGGCTACGGAAACACCATATATTTT	CSVDQGYGNTIYF
TRBJ1-5	TRBV12-3/TRBV12-4	NA	NA	TGTGCCAGCAGTCAGCGAAGCAATCAGCCCCAGCATTTT	CASSQRSNQPQHF
TRBJ2-5	TRBV3-1/TRBV3-2	TRBD2	NA	TGTGCCAGCACCCAAAGCGGGGCAGAGACCCAGTACTTC	CASTQSGAETQYF
TRBJ1-2	TRBV3-1/TRBV3-2	TRBD1	NA	TGTGCCAGCAGCCAGGCCGACAGGGTGAGAGGTGGCTACACCTTC	CASSQADRVRGGYTF
TRBJ1-1	TRBV19	NA	NA	TGTGCCAGTAGAATACGAAGGGAGGACACTGAAGCTTTCTTT	CASRIRREDTEAFF
TRBJ2-5	TRBV9	TRBD2	NA	TGTGCCAGCAGCGTCGGAACTAGCGGGGGGATCCAAGAGACCCAGTACTTC	CASSVGTSGGIQETQYF
TRBJ1-3	TRBV6-6	NA	NA	TGTGCCAGCGGAGGGCATGGAAACACCATATATTTT	CASGGHGNTIYF
TRBJ1-5	TRBV12-3/TRBV12-4	NA	few	TGTGCCAGCACCAGGGGAAGCAATCAGCCCCAGCATTTT	CASTRGSNQPQHF
TRBJ2-3	TRBV9	NA	NA	TGTGCCAGCAGCGTAGGAGGTCAGGGGACAGATACGCAGTATTTT	CASSVGGQGTDTQYF
TRBJ2-3	TRBV7-6	TRBD2	NA	TGTGCCAGCAGCTGGGATAGCGGGGACCCCACAGATACGCAGTATTTT	CASSWDSGDPTDTQYF
TRBJ1-3	TRBV21-1	NA	NA	TGTGCCAGCAGCAGGGGCACAGGGGGCTTCTGGAACACCATATATTTT	CASSRGTGGFWNTIYF
TRBJ1-2	TRBV10-3	NA	once	TGTGCCATCAGAACTTATGGACAGACTAACGACTATGGCTACACCTTC	CAIRTYGQTNDYGYTF
TRBJ2-1	TRBV7-3	TRBD2	NA	TGTGCCAGCAGCTCCCTGGGGGGGACCTCCTACAATGAGCAGTTCTTC	CASSSLGGTSYNEQFF
TRBJ2-3	TRBV11-2	TRBD2	NA	TGTGCCAGCAGCATCCGACTAGCGGGGGGATCAGATACGCAGTATTTT	CASSIRLAGGSDTQYF
TRBJ1-2	TRBV30	TRBD1	NA	TGTGCCTGGAGTGTACAGGGGTCACCCTATGGCTACACCTTC	CAWSVQGSPYGYTF
TRBJ1-1	TRBV2	NA	many	TGTGCCAGCAGTGCCGAGGGAAGGACTGAAGCTTTCTTT	CASSAEGRTEAFF
TRBJ2-7	TRBV7-8	TRBD2	NA	TGTGCCAGCAGCTTAGGGCCAGCGGGGGGAGACGAGCAGTACTTC	CASSLGPAGGDEQYF
TRBJ2-1	TRBV19	TRBD2	NA	TGTGCCAGTAGTGCCCCACCAGGACTAGCGGGACCGAATGAGCAGTTCTTC	CASSAPPGLAGPNEQFF
TRBJ1-3	TRBV7-2	NA	NA	TGTGCCAGCAGCTCCCTAGGAAACACCATATATTTT	CASSSLGNTIYF
TRBJ1-2	TRBV5-1	NA	NA	TGCGCCAGCAGCGATAGACAGGAACCTAACTATGGCTACACCTTC	CASSDRQEPNYGYTF
TRBJ2-2	TRBV6-2/TRBV6-3	TRBD2	NA	TGTGCCAGCAGTTACTCGCGGGAGAGGTGGTCCGGGGAGCTGTTTTTT	CASSYSRERWSGELFF
TRBJ2-1	TRBV27	NA	NA	TGTGCCAGCAGTTTAGGAGGGTCCTACAATGAGCAGTTCTTC	CASSLGGSYNEQFF
TRBJ2-2	TRBV7-9	TRBD2	few	TGTGCCAGCAGCTTGGGACTAGCGGACGCCGGGGAGCTGTTTTTT	CASSLGLADAGELFF
TRBJ1-1	TRBV10-3	TRBD1	once	TGTGCCAACTCGGACAGGGGCCACGGGGTCACTGAAGCTTTCTTT	CANSDRGHGVTEAFF